This note documents a single T cell receptor beta chain sequence. The data stem from a study of T cell repertoires in cytomegalovirus infection. Study as a whole: Indicated by public TCR beta signatures were CMV infection and matching HLA type.

TCRdb re-called the reads through MiXCR, storing one row per CDR3 protein. The table shows around 740,000 distinct CDR3 sequences, with roughly 36% occurring only once. In germline, CDR1 is LNHNV, CDR2 YYDKDF (reference sequence). The CDR3 runs to 15 residues. Trimming removed 2 bases at V and 5 bases at J, with 13 bases between. Sequenced sample: PBMCs. The receptor's source is a human donor in good health (CMV status not recorded). Some clones in this sample may be carry-over from other donors' samples. The chain uses TRBV15 and TRBJ1-5, with D unresolved. The CDR3, as DNA: TGTGCCACCAGCAGACATCGCCGGGGAGATCAGCCCCAGCATTTT. Translation: CATSRHRRGDQPQHF.